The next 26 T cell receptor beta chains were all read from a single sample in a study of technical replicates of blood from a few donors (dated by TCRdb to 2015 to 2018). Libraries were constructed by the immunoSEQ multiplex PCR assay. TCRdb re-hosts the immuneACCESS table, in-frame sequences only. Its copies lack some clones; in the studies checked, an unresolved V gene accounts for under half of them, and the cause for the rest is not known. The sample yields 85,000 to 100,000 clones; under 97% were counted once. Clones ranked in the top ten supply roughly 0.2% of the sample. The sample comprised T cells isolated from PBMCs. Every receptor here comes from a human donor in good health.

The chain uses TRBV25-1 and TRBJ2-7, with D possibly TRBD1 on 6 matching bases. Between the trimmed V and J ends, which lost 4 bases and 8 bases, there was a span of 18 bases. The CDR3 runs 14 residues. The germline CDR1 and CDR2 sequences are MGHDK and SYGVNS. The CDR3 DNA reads TGTGCCAGCAGTGGAAACAGGGTTGTGGGAAAGCAGTACTTC. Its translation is CASSGNRVVGKQYF.

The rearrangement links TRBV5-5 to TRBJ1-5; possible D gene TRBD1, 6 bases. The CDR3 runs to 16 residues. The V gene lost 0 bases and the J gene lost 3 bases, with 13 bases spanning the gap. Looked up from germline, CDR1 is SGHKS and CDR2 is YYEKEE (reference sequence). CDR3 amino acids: CASSLEGGGANQPQHF. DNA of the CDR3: TGTGCCAGCAGCTTGGAAGGCGGGGGGGCCAATCAGCCCCAGCATTTT.

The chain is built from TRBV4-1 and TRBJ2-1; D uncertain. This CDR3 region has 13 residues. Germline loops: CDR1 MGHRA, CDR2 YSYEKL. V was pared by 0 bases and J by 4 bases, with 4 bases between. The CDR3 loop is CASSQDSYNEQFF. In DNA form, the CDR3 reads TGCGCCAGCAGCCAAGATAGTTACAATGAGCAGTTCTTC.

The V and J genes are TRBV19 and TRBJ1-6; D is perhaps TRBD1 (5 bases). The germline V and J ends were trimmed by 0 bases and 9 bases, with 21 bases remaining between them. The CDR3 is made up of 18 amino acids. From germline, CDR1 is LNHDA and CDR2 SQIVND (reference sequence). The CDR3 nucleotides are TGTGCCAGTAGTATAGATCGTAGCGGGGCTTCGGGGGGTTCACCCCTCCACTTT. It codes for CASSIDRSGASGGSPLHF.

CDR3 in DNA: TGTGCCAGTAGTGGGGACAGCTCTGGAAACACCATATATTTT. Translating it yields CASSGDSSGNTIYF. V is TRBV19 and J is TRBJ1-3, with 7 nucleotides matching TRBD1. The CDR3 sequence is 14 residues long. Germline CDR1 reads LNHDA; CDR2 reads SQIVND (reference sequence). The J segment lost 0 bases and the V segment lost 5 bases, leaving 1 base of the junction unmatched.

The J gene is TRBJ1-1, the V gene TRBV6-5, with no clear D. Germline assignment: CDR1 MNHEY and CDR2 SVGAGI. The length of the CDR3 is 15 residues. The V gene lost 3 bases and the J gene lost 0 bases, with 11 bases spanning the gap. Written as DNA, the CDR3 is TGTGCCAGCAGTTATACGGGCGGGATGAACACTGAAGCTTTCTTT. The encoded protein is CASSYTGGMNTEAFF.

The CDR3 loop is CASSQTEGPTGELFF. DNA for the CDR3: TGCGCCAGCAGCCAAACGGAGGGGCCTACCGGGGAGCTGTTTTTT. This sequence joins TRBV5-1 and TRBJ2-2, with a possible D match to TRBD2 (6 bases). CDR1 and CDR2 (germline): SGHRS, YFSETQ. Deletions cut 4 bases from V and 5 bases from J, with 15 bases between. The CDR3 has 15 residues.

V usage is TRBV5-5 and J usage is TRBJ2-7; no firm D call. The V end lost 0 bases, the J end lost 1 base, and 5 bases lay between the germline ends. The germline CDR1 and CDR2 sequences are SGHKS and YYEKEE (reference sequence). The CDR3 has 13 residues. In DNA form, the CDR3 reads TGTGCCAGCAGCTTGGTACAGTCCTACGAGCAGTACTTC. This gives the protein CASSLVQSYEQYF. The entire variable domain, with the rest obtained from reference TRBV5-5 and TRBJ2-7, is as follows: DAGVTQSPTHLIKTRGQQVTLRCSPISGHKSVSWYQQVLGQGPQFIFQYYEKEERGRGNFPDRFSARQFPNYSSELNVNALLLGDSALYLCASSLVQSYEQYFGPGTRLTVT.

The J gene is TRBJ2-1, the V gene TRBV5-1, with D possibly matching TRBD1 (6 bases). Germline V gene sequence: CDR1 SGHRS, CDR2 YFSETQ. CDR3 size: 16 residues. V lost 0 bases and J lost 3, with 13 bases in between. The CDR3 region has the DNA TGCGCCAGCAGCTTGGGCTGGGACACTCTCTACAATGAGCAGTTCTTC. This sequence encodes CASSLGWDTLYNEQFF. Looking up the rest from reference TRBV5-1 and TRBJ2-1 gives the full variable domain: KAGVTQTPRYLIKTRGQQVTLSCSPISGHRSVSWYQQTPGQGLQFLFEYFSETQRNKGNFPGRFSGRQFSNSRSEMNVSTLELGDSALYLCASSLGWDTLYNEQFFGPGTRLTVL.

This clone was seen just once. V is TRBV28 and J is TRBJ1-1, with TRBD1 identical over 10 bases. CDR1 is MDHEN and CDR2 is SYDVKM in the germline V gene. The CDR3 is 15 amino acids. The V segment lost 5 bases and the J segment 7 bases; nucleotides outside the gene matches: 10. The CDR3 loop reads CASSRDRGPLNEAFF. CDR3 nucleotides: TGTGCCAGCAGTCGGGACAGGGGACCTCTAAATGAAGCTTTCTTT.

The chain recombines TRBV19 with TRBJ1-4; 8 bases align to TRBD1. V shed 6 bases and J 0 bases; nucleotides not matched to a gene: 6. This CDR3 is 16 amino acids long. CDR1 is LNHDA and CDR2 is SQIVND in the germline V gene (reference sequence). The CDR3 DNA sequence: TGTGCCAGTAGGAGGGGACAGGCTGCAACTAATGAAAAACTGTTTTTT. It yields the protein CASRRGQAATNEKLFF. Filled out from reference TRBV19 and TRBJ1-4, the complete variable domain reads DGGITQSPKYLFRKEGQNVTLSCEQNLNHDAMYWYRQDPGQGLRLIYYSQIVNDFQKGDIAEGYSVSREKKESFPLTVTSAQKNPTAFYLCASRRGQAATNEKLFFGSGTQLSVL.

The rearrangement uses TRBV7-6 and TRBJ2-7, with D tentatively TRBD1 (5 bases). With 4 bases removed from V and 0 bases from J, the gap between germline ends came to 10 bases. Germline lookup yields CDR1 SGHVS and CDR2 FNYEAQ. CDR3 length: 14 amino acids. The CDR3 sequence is CASSSDSLSYEQYF. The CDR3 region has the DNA TGTGCCAGCAGCTCCGACAGCCTCTCCTACGAGCAGTACTTC.

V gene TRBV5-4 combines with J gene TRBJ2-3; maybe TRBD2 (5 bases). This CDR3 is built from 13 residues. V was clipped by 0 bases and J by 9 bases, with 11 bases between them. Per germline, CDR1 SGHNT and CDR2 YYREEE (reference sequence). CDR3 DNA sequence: TGTGCCAGCAGCTTGGTTTTCGGGGAGACGCAGTATTTT. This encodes CASSLVFGETQYF.

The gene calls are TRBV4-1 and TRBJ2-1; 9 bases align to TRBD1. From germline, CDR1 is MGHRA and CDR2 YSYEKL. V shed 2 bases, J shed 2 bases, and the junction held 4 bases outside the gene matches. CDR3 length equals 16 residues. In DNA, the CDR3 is TGCGCCAGCAGCCAACACCGGGACAGGGCCTACAATGAGCAGTTCTTC. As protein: CASSQHRDRAYNEQFF.

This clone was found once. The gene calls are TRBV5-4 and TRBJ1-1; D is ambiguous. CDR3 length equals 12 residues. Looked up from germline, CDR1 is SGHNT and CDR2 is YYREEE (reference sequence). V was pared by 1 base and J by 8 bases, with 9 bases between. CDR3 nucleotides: TGTGCCAGCAGCTTGTCGCGGAGGGAAGCTTTCTTT. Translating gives CASSLSRREAFF.

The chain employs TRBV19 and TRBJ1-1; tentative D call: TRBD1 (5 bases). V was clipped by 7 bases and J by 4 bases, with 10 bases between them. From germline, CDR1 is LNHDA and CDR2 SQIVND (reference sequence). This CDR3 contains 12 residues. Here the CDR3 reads CASMGGSTEAFF. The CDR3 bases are TGTGCCAGTATGGGGGGGAGCACTGAAGCTTTCTTT.

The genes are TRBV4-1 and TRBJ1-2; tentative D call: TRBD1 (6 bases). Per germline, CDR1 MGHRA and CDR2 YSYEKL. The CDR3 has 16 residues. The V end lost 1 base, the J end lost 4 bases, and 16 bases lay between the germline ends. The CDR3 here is CASSQAESGAGYGYTF. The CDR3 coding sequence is TGCGCCAGCAGCCAAGCAGAGTCAGGGGCAGGCTATGGCTACACCTTC.

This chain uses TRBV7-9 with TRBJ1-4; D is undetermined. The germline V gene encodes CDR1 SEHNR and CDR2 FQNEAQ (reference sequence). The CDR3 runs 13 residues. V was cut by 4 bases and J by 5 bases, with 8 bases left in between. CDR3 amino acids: CASSSRGNEKLFF. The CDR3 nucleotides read TGTGCCAGCAGCTCTAGAGGAAATGAAAAACTGTTTTTT.

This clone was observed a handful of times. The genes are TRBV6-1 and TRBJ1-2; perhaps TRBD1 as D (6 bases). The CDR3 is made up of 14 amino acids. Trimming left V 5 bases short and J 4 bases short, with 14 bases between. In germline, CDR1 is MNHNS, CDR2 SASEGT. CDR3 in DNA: TGTGCCAGCAGTCTAGGGGAACAGGGCTATGGCTACACCTTC. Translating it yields CASSLGEQGYGYTF.

DNA of the CDR3: TGCGCCAGCAGCTTGGATGGACACGGTAATGAAAAACTGTTTTTT. Its translation is CASSLDGHGNEKLFF. The rearrangement joins TRBV5-1 to TRBJ1-4; the D gene is possibly TRBD1 (5 bases). The V gene's germline CDR1 is SGHRS and CDR2 YFSETQ. With 0 bases removed from V and 4 bases from J, the gap between germline ends came to 10 bases. The CDR3 extends over 15 amino acids.

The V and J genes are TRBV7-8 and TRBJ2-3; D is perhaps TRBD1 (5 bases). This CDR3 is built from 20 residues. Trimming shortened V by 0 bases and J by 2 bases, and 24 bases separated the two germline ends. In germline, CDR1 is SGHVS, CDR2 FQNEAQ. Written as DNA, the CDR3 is TGTGCCAGCAGCTTAGCGCGGATTCTAAGGGGCACTGACCTCACAGATACGCAGTATTTT. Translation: CASSLARILRGTDLTDTQYF. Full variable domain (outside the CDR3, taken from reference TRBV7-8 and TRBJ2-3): GAGVSQSPRYKVAKRGQDVALRCDPISGHVSLFWYQQALGQGPEFLTYFQNEAQLDKSGLPSDRFFAERPEGSVSTLKIQRTQQEDSAVYLCASSLARILRGTDLTDTQYFGPGTRLTVL.

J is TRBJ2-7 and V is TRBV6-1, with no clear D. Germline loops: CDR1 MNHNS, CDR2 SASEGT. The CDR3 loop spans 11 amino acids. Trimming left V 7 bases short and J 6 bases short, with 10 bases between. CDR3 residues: CASIISSEQYF. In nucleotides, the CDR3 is TGTGCCAGCATAATTAGTTCCGAGCAGTACTTC.

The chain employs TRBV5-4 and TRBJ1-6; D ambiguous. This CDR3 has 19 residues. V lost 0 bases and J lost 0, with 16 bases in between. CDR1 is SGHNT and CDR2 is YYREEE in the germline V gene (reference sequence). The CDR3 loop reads CASSLDVLGGSSYNSPLHF. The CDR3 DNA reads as TGTGCCAGCAGCTTGGATGTTCTCGGCGGAAGCTCCTATAATTCACCCCTCCACTTT.

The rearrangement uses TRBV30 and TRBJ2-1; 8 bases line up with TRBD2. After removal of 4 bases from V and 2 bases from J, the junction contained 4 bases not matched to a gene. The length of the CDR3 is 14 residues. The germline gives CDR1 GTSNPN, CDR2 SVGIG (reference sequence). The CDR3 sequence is CAWKAGGAYNEQFF. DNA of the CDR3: TGTGCCTGGAAGGCGGGGGGCGCCTACAATGAGCAGTTCTTC.

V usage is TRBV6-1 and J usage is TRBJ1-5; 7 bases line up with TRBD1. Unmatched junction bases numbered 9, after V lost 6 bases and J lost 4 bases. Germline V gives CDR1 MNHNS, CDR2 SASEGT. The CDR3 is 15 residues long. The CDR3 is CASSLQGVNNQPQHF. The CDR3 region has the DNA TGTGCCAGCAGCCTCCAGGGGGTGAATAATCAGCCCCAGCATTTT.

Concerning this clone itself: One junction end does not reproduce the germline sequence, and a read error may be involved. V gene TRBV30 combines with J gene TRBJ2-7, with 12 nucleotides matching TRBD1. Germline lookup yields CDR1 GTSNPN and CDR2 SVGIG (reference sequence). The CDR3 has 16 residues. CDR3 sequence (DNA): TGTGCCTGGAGTGAATACCCGGGACAGGGGGCTGGTGAGCGGTACTTC. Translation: CAWSEYPGQGAGERYF.